What follows are 30 T cell receptor beta chains derived from one specimen sequenced in a study of a mutant IDH1 vaccine in newly diagnosed glioma (dated by TCRdb to the early 2020s). The library relied on the immunoSEQ multiplex PCR assay. Not all clones reach the TCRdb copy of this immuneACCESS table, which keeps in-frame sequences only. Checked studies attribute under half of the gap to unresolved V genes and leave the rest unexplained. This sample is represented by 50,000 to 70,000 clones; roughly 74% of them were singletons. The ten largest clones represent over 4% of the sample. The time point label, as the study defines it: week 35, safety follow-up. Every vaccine dose consisted of 300 ug of a 20-mer mutant IDH1 peptide in Montanide, administered subcutaneously together with topical imiquimod. These receptors' targets are unknown. This material consisted of PBMCs, taken from a glioma patient whose treatment included an IDH1 peptide vaccine. The receptors here all came from a man in his fifties or sixties with glioma.

The chain combines TRBV14 with TRBJ1-1; D gene ambiguous. This CDR3 has 17 amino acids. The germline gives CDR1 SGHDN, CDR2 FVKESK. With 4 bases removed from V and 0 bases from J, the gap between germline ends came to 18 bases. CDR3 amino acids: CASSPLKATPMNTEAFF. DNA of the CDR3: TGTGCCAGCAGCCCACTAAAGGCCACACCCATGAACACTGAAGCTTTCTTT. Full variable domain (rest looked up from reference TRBV14 and TRBJ1-1): EAGVTQFPSHSVIEKGQTVTLRCDPISGHDNLYWYRRVMGKEIKFLLHFVKESKQDESGMPNNRFLAERTGGTYSTLKVQPAELEDSGVYFCASSPLKATPMNTEAFFGQGTRLTVV.

This chain joins TRBV5-4 and TRBJ1-3; the D gene is possibly TRBD1 (5 bases). This CDR3 region has 14 residues. V lost 0 bases to trimming and J lost 4 bases, with 8 bases between them. Germline assignment: CDR1 SGHNT and CDR2 YYREEE (reference sequence). The CDR3 nucleotides are TGTGCCAGCAGCTTGGAGGGGTTGGGAAACACCATATATTTT. It codes for CASSLEGLGNTIYF.

The chain joins TRBV6-5 to TRBJ2-2, with TRBD1 matching over 11 bases. CDR1 and CDR2 from the germline V gene are MNHEY and SVGAGI. The trim removed 3 bases at V and 4 bases at J, leaving 1 base unmatched. The CDR3 is made up of 15 amino acids. This CDR3 is CASSYGTGGTGELFF. The CDR3 nucleotides are TGTGCCAGCAGTTATGGGACAGGGGGCACCGGGGAGCTGTTTTTT.

J is TRBJ1-1 and V is TRBV5-1; D is undetermined. The germline gives CDR1 SGHRS, CDR2 YFSETQ. The CDR3 spans 15 residues. V was shortened by 4 bases and J by 4 bases, with 17 bases between the two germline ends. CDR3 in DNA: TGCGCCAGCAGCCCCCGAGTGGCAGAGCCCACTGAAGCTTTCTTT. Protein sequence: CASSPRVAEPTEAFF.

DNA for the CDR3: TGTGCCAGCAGCTTAGGGACGTCCCGGGGCAATGAGCAGTTCTTC. Translation: CASSLGTSRGNEQFF. The rearrangement joins TRBV7-2 to TRBJ2-1, with TRBD2 as a possible D gene (5 bases). The CDR3 length is 15 residues. Trimming stripped 1 base from V and 6 bases from J, with 13 bases between. From germline, CDR1 is SGHTA and CDR2 FQGNSA. The full variable domain, its missing parts supplied by reference TRBV7-2 and TRBJ2-1, is GAGVSQSPSNKVTEKGKDVELRCDPISGHTALYWYRQSLGQGLEFLIYFQGNSAPDKSGLPSDRFSAERTGGSVSTLTIQRTQQEDSAVYLCASSLGTSRGNEQFFGPGTRLTVL.

The CDR3 spells CASSLSFLGELAKNIQYF. The DNA for the CDR3 is TGTGCCAGCAGCTTAAGTTTCCTCGGAGAGCTAGCCAAAAACATTCAGTACTTC. The J gene is TRBJ2-4, the V gene TRBV11-2; D ambiguous. The length of the CDR3 is 18 residues. CDR1 is SGHAT, CDR2 FQNNGV, per germline. V lost 2 bases to trimming and J lost 0 bases, with 17 bases between them. Together with reference TRBV11-2 and TRBJ2-4, the CDR3 gives the full variable domain: EAGVAQSPRYKIIEKRQSVAFWCNPISGHATLYWYQQILGQGPKLLIQFQNNGVVDDSQLPKDRFSAERLKGVDSTLKIQPAKLEDSAVYLCASSLSFLGELAKNIQYFGAGTRLSVL.

The rearrangement links TRBV20-1 to TRBJ2-7; no definite D call. Germline CDR1 reads DFQATT; CDR2 reads SNEGSKA (reference sequence). V was cut by 0 bases and J by 11 bases, with 11 bases left in between. There are 11 residues in the CDR3. CDR3 in DNA: TGCAGTGCTAGAGAACCGACAAAGGAGTACTTC. Protein product: CSAREPTKEYF.

The chain links TRBV5-1 to TRBJ1-4, with D perhaps matching TRBD1 (6 bases). The germline V gene has CDR1 SGHRS and CDR2 YFSETQ. The CDR3 length is 14 residues. V dropped 4 bases and J dropped 5 bases, with 12 bases sitting between them. Here the CDR3 reads CASSQQGLNEKLFF. CDR3 DNA: TGCGCCAGCAGCCAACAGGGACTCAATGAAAAACTGTTTTTT.

Only a few counts were recorded for this clone. The chain is built from TRBV28 and TRBJ1-1, with D tentatively TRBD1 (6 bases). This CDR3 region has 12 residues. Germline assignment: CDR1 MDHEN and CDR2 SYDVKM. V dropped 7 bases and J dropped 10 bases, with 16 bases sitting between them. The CDR3 bases are TGTGCCAGCAAAGCCAGGGGAGGTACAGCTTTCTTT. Amino acids: CASKARGGTAFF.

The V gene is TRBV25-1, the J gene TRBJ1-2; no clear D gene. CDR1 and CDR2 (germline): MGHDK, SYGVNS. This CDR3 region has 13 residues. The V end was cut by 6 bases, the J end by 5 bases, with 13 bases between. CDR3 region: CASRPDPTYGYTF. CDR3 nucleotides: TGTGCCAGCAGGCCGGACCCAACTTATGGCTACACCTTC.

V is TRBV2 and J is TRBJ1-5, with TRBD1 matching 8 bases. V shed 6 bases and J 4 bases; nucleotides not matched to a gene: 5. The germline CDR1 and CDR2 sequences are SNHLY and FYNNEI. The CDR3 is 14 residues long. CDR3 in amino acids: CASSTTGENQPQHF. DNA of the CDR3: TGTGCCAGCAGCACGACAGGGGAAAATCAGCCCCAGCATTTT.

This clone was found once. V is TRBV19 and J is TRBJ1-5, with D tentatively TRBD1 (6 bases). CDR1 LNHDA and CDR2 SQIVND come from the germline V gene (reference sequence). The CDR3 consists of 17 residues. V was clipped by 7 bases and J by 0 bases, with 19 bases between them. This CDR3 is CASTPSNYRASNQPQHF. CDR3 coding DNA: TGTGCCAGTACCCCTTCAAACTACAGGGCTAGCAATCAGCCCCAGCATTTT.

The chain joins TRBV7-6 to TRBJ1-6, with 7 bases that match TRBD1. The V gene end was trimmed by 0 bases and the J gene end by 8 bases; junction bases not matched to a gene: 4. Looked up from germline, CDR1 is SGHVS and CDR2 is FNYEAQ. The CDR3 length is 15 residues. The CDR3 bases are TGTGCCAGCAGCTTAGCGACAGGGACCGATTCACCCCTCCACTTT. Protein: CASSLATGTDSPLHF. The full variable domain, in which reference TRBV7-6 and TRBJ1-6 provide the parts outside the CDR3, is GAGVSQSPRYKVTKRGQDVALRCDPISGHVSLYWYRQALGQGPEFLTYFNYEAQQDKSGLPNDRFSAERPEGSISTLTIQRTEQRDSAMYRCASSLATGTDSPLHFGNGTRLTVT.

This chain connects TRBV7-2 to TRBJ1-5; D not certain. The germline gives CDR1 SGHTA, CDR2 FQGNSA. The V and J ends lost 5 bases and 1 base respectively, with 9 bases between them. CDR3 size: 14 residues. CDR3 in DNA: TGTGCCAGCAGCGATGGAAGCAGCAATCAGCCCCAGCATTTT. Protein: CASSDGSSNQPQHF. Supplemented by reference TRBV7-2 and TRBJ1-5, the full variable domain reads GAGVSQSPSNKVTEKGKDVELRCDPISGHTALYWYRQSLGQGLEFLIYFQGNSAPDKSGLPSDRFSAERTGGSVSTLTIQRTQQEDSAVYLCASSDGSSNQPQHFGDGTRLSIL.

This clone was seen a handful of times. The chain has TRBV5-8 and TRBJ2-7; D is unresolved. V lost 5 bases and J lost 2, with 17 bases in between. This CDR3 spans 15 amino acids. The germline gives CDR1 SGHTS, CDR2 YDEGEE. CDR3 sequence: CASSSISQLTYEQYF. Here the CDR3 DNA reads TGTGCCAGCAGTTCCATATCACAGCTCACCTACGAGCAGTACTTC. The full variable domain, with the rest looked up from reference TRBV5-8 and TRBJ2-7, is EAGVTQSPTHLIKTRGQQATLRCSPISGHTSVYWYQQALGLGLQFLLWYDEGEERNRGNFPPRFSGRQFPNYSSELNVNALELEDSALYLCASSSISQLTYEQYFGPGTRLTVT.

The rearrangement links TRBV18 to TRBJ1-1; weak D call: TRBD1 (6 bases). The CDR3 covers 17 residues. CDR1 and CDR2 (germline): KGHSH, LQKENI. Deletions cut 4 bases from V and 1 base from J, with 19 bases between. The CDR3 DNA reads as TGTGCCAGCTCACTGTTGGGGGCAGGGGTGACGAACACTGAAGCTTTCTTT. Its protein product is CASSLLGAGVTNTEAFF.

The CDR3 coding sequence is TGTGCCAGCAGCTTAGCGGGGTTGACGTACGAGCAGTACTTC. It specifies CASSLAGLTYEQYF. This sequence joins TRBV7-8 and TRBJ2-7; D remains unclear. Germline V CDR1 and CDR2: SGHVS, FQNEAQ. The CDR3 length is 14 residues. V was trimmed by 0 bases and J by 4 bases, leaving 10 bases between them.

The V gene is TRBV10-3, the J gene TRBJ1-2; TRBD1 aligns across 7 bases. CDR1 is ENHRY and CDR2 is SYGVKD in the germline V gene. There are 14 residues in the CDR3. The J segment lost 2 bases and the V segment lost 11 bases, leaving 11 bases of the junction unmatched. Written as DNA, the CDR3 is TGTGCCTCTTCGACAGGGACAAAAAACTATGGCTACACCTTC. Protein product: CASSTGTKNYGYTF.

The V gene is TRBV2, the J gene TRBJ2-5; possible D gene TRBD1, 6 bases. The CDR3 is 12 amino acids. Germline loops: CDR1 SNHLY, CDR2 FYNNEI. V lost 7 bases and J 0 bases, leaving 6 bases between the germline ends. CDR3 region: CASNRDQETQYF. CDR3 nucleotide sequence: TGTGCCAGCAACAGGGACCAAGAGACCCAGTACTTC. Full variable domain (missing parts from reference TRBV2 and TRBJ2-5): EPEVTQTPSHQVTQMGQEVILRCVPISNHLYFYWYRQILGQKVEFLVSFYNNEISEKSEIFDDQFSVERPDGSNFTLKIRSTKLEDSAMYFCASNRDQETQYFGPGTRLLVL.

The V call is TRBV7-9, the J call TRBJ2-1; TRBD1 agrees at 8 bases. Trimming at V came to 5 bases and at J to 7 bases, leaving 1 base not matched to a gene. The germline gives CDR1 SEHNR, CDR2 FQNEAQ (reference sequence). This CDR3 spans 12 amino acids. The CDR3 loop is CASSRTGNEQFF. In nucleotides, the CDR3 is TGTGCCAGCAGCAGGACAGGGAATGAGCAGTTCTTC.

This chain uses TRBV9 with TRBJ2-3; 8 bases are a match to TRBD2. The CDR3 covers 14 residues. V was pared by 4 bases and J by 5 bases, with 6 bases of the junction left unmatched. From germline, CDR1 is SGDLS and CDR2 YYNGEE. The CDR3 bases are TGTGCCAGCAGCCCCGGGGGGGGCCAAGATACGCAGTATTTT. It specifies CASSPGGGQDTQYF.

The rearrangement joins TRBV29-1 to TRBJ2-5, with TRBD1 identical over 10 bases. CDR3 length: 13 amino acids. In germline, CDR1 is SQVTM, CDR2 ANQGSEA. The J segment lost 5 bases and the V segment lost 5 bases, leaving 5 bases of the junction unmatched. The DNA for the CDR3 is TGCAGCGTTTGTGTGGGACAGGGGGAGACCCAGTACTTC. Its protein is CSVCVGQGETQYF.

This chain uses TRBV7-2 with TRBJ1-4, with D maybe TRBD1 (6 bases). The V and J ends lost 4 bases and 10 bases respectively, with 16 bases between them. Germline V CDR1 and CDR2: SGHTA, FQGNSA. The CDR3 length is 14 residues. This CDR3 is CASSSWALGGKLFF. The CDR3 DNA reads as TGTGCCAGCAGCTCATGGGCCCTAGGGGGAAAACTGTTTTTT.

V is TRBV9 and J is TRBJ2-2; the D is unclear. The V end was cut by 5 bases, the J end by 2 bases, with 10 bases between. CDR3 length equals 14 residues. Germline V gene data show CDR1 as SGDLS and CDR2 as YYNGEE. The CDR3 protein is CASSRTPNTGELFF. The CDR3 DNA reads TGTGCCAGCAGTCGAACTCCTAACACCGGGGAGCTGTTTTTT. Combining the CDR3 with reference TRBV9 and TRBJ2-2 gives the whole variable domain DSGVTQTPKHLITATGQRVTLRCSPRSGDLSVYWYQQSLDQGLQFLIQYYNGEERAKGNILERFSAQQFPDLHSELNLSSLELGDSALYFCASSRTPNTGELFFGEGSRLTVL.

The chain combines TRBV6-5 with TRBJ1-1; the D is unclear. From germline, CDR1 is MNHEY and CDR2 SVGAGI. V was shortened by 5 bases and J by 0 bases, with 13 bases between the two germline ends. This CDR3 comprises 15 residues. DNA for the CDR3: TGTGCCAGCAGTCTCGCTCCAGGAATGAACACTGAAGCTTTCTTT. It codes for CASSLAPGMNTEAFF.

The table lists this clone with a count of one. The rearrangement links TRBV9 to TRBJ2-1; weak D call: TRBD2 (5 bases). V dropped 0 bases and J dropped 4 bases, with 14 bases sitting between them. The CDR3 runs 16 residues. CDR1 SGDLS and CDR2 YYNGEE come from the germline V gene. This CDR3 reads CASSVGHHRDYNEQFF. In DNA, the CDR3 is TGTGCCAGCAGCGTAGGCCACCATCGGGATTACAATGAGCAGTTCTTC.

This chain links TRBV28 with TRBJ1-1, with 7 nucleotides matching TRBD1. The CDR3 length is 16 residues. With V trimmed by 1 base and J by 0 bases, 5 bases remained unmatched. Germline-derived CDR1 and CDR2 are MDHEN and SYDVKM. The CDR3 bases are TGTGCCAGCAGTTTATACTGGGGACAGATGAACACTGAAGCTTTCTTT. It is translated as CASSLYWGQMNTEAFF.

The V gene is TRBV5-6, the J gene TRBJ1-5; D is perhaps TRBD1 (5 bases). Per germline, CDR1 SGHDT and CDR2 YYEEEE. Trimming shortened V by 4 bases and J by 0 bases, and 14 bases separated the two germline ends. The CDR3 extends over 16 amino acids. The CDR3 DNA sequence: TGTGCCAGCAGCCCGGGGACGGCTAATAGCAATCAGCCCCAGCATTTT. It codes for CASSPGTANSNQPQHF.

The rearrangement joins TRBV9 to TRBJ2-5; D not certain. Germline V gene data show CDR1 as SGDLS and CDR2 as YYNGEE. Between the trimmed V and J ends, which lost 2 bases and 5 bases, there was a span of 10 bases. CDR3 size: 13 residues. The CDR3 here is CASSVAMGETQYF. The CDR3 coding sequence is TGTGCCAGCAGCGTGGCCATGGGGGAGACCCAGTACTTC.

This chain joins TRBV10-1 and TRBJ2-7; TRBD1 agrees at 10 bases. CDR3 length equals 15 residues. In germline, CDR1 is WNHNN, CDR2 SYGVQD (reference sequence). V dropped 8 bases and J dropped 1; count of bases not matched to a gene: 8. The CDR3 here is CASEEGGQGSYEQYF. Written as DNA, the CDR3 is TGCGCCAGCGAGGAGGGGGGACAGGGGTCCTACGAGCAGTACTTC.